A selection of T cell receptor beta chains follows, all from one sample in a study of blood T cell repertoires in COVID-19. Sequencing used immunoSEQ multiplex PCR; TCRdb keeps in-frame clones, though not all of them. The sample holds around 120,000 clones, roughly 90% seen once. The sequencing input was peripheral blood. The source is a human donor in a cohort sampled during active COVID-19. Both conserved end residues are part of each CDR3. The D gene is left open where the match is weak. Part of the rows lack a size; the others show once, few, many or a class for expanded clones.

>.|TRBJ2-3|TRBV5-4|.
TGTGCCAGCAGCTCTGGCCAGGCATCTAGCACAGATACGCAGTATTTT
CASSSGQASSTDTQYF
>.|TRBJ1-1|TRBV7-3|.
TGTGCCAGCAGTTCAGGGGCTAACACTGAAGCTTTCTTT
CASSSGANTEAFF
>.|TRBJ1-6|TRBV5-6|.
TGTGCCAGCAGCTTGGTAAAGAGCTCCTATAATTCACCCCTCCACTTT
CASSLVKSSYNSPLHF
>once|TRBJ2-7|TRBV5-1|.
TGCGCCAGCAGCTTGGCGGGGACCTACGAGCAGTACTTC
CASSLAGTYEQYF
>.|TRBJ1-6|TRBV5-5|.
TGTGCCAGCAGCCCCGGACAGCGTCCCGACTATAATTCACCCCTCCACTTT
CASSPGQRPDYNSPLHF
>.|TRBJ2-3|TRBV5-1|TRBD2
TGCGCCAGCAGCTTGGGCACTAGCGGCACAGATACGCAGTATTTT
CASSLGTSGTDTQYF
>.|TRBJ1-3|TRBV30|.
TGTGCCTGGAAAAAAGACCAGGTCAACACCATATATTTT
CAWKKDQVNTIYF
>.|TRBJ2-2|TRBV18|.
TGTGCCGATCGACAAGGGGAGAACACCGGGGAGCTGTTTTTT
CADRQGENTGELFF
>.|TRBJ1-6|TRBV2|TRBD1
TGTGCCAGCGGGTCGACAGGGGGCATTTCACCCCTCCACTTT
CASGSTGGISPLHF
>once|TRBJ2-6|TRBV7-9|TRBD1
TGTGCCAGCAGCATAGACAGGGCTGGGGCCAACGTCCTGACTTTC
CASSIDRAGANVLTF
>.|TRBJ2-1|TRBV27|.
TGTGCCAGCAGTTTAGGCGGGAAGGTCCGGGATGAGCAGTTCTTC
CASSLGGKVRDEQFF
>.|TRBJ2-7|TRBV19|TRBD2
TGTGCCAGTAGTGTAGCGGGAGGGCGATACGAGCAGTACTTC
CASSVAGGRYEQYF
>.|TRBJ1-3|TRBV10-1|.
TGCGCCAGCAACCCGGGGACTTCCAGCTCTGGAAACACCATATATTTT
CASNPGTSSSGNTIYF
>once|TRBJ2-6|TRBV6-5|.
TGTGCCAGCAGTTATCAGGGCCTCTCTGGGGCCAACGTCCTGACTTTC
CASSYQGLSGANVLTF
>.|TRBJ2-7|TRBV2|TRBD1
TGTGCCAGCAGTGGCCGGGACAGGGGGTCTTCCTACGAGCAGTACTTC
CASSGRDRGSSYEQYF
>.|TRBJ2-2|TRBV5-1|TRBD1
TGCGCCAGCAGCTTAAGCGACAGGGTTCGTAGGGACGGGGAGCTGTTTTTT
CASSLSDRVRRDGELFF
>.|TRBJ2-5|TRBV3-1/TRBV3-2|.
TGTGCCAGCAGCCAAGGGACTCTCAAAGAGACCCAGTACTTC
CASSQGTLKETQYF
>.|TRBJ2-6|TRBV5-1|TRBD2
TGCGCCAGCAGCTCCCTGGTAGCGGGAGGGTTCTCTGGGGCCAACGTCCTGACTTTC
CASSSLVAGGFSGANVLTF
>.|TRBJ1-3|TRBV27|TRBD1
TGTGCCGGGGACAGCTCTGGAAACACCATATATTTT
CAGDSSGNTIYF
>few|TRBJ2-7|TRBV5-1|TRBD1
TGCGCCAGCAGCCTGGCCCCCCAGGGACAGGGAGACCACGAGCAGTACTTC
CASSLAPQGQGDHEQYF
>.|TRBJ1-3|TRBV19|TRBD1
TGTGCCAGTAGTATCCGGACAGGCTCTGGAAACACCATATATTTT
CASSIRTGSGNTIYF
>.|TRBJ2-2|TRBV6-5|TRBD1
TGTGCCAGCAGTTGGACAGGGGACACCGGGGAGCTGTTTTTT
CASSWTGDTGELFF
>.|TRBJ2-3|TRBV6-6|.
TGTGCCAGCAGTTACGTGGCAGGGGCAGATACGCAGTATTTT
CASSYVAGADTQYF
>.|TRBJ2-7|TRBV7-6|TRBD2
TGTGCCAGCAGCCCCGGGACTAGCGGGAGGAACTCCTACGAGCAGTACTTC
CASSPGTSGRNSYEQYF
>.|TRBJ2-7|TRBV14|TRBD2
TGTGCCAGCAGCCAAGGAGTCCTAGCGGGAGGCTCCTACGAGCAGTACTTC
CASSQGVLAGGSYEQYF
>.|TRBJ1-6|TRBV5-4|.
TGTGCCAGCCGGAACGAGGGGGATTATAATTCACCCCTCCACTTT
CASRNEGDYNSPLHF
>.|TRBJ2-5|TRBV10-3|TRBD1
TGTGCCATCAGTAGAACAGGGGGCCAAGAGACCCAGTACTTC
CAISRTGGQETQYF
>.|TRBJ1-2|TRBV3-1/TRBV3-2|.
TGTGCCAGCAGCCAAGATTGGGGGGGTGGCTACACCTTC
CASSQDWGGGYTF
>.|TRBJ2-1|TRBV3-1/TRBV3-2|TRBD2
TGTGCCAGCAGCCAAGGGACACTAGCGGAATCCTACAATGAGCAGTTCTTC
CASSQGTLAESYNEQFF
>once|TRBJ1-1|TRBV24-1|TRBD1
TGTGCCACCAGTGATTCCCGGACAGGGTGGACTGAAGCTTTCTTT
CATSDSRTGWTEAFF
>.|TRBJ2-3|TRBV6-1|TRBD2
TGTGCCAGCAGTGAAACATGGGCGGGGGGGCAAGATACGCAGTATTTT
CASSETWAGGQDTQYF